This paragraph covers one T cell receptor (beta chain) sequence. Its antigen is undetermined. Primers for the PCR totalled 60 Vbeta and 13 Jbeta. Here immunoSEQ multiplex PCR was the method, and the copy in TCRdb shows in-frame clones only, minus some. The top ten hold 2.5% to 3.5% of the sample, which has fewer than 150,000 clones, around 78% seen once. The data belong to a study of cytomegalovirus exposure and HLA in healthy donors. Study-level information: HLA-typed donors were the source of 86 million or so unique TCRs held in an early data release. Broader study findings: Using the classifier, cytomegalovirus status was reportedly diagnosed with high specificity and sensitivity.

The donors (healthy individuals) were bone marrow donors. Deletions cut 2 bases from V and 6 bases from J, with 8 bases between. The CDR3 covers 12 residues. The germline CDR1 and CDR2 sequences are SNHLY and FYNNEI. The sequencing input was PBMCs. The source is a male donor in good health and CMV-seronegative. The rearrangement uses TRBV2 and TRBJ2-7; unclear D gene. CDR3 DNA sequence: TGTGCCAGCAGTGAATTGAGGCGCGAGCAGTACTTC. Translated: CASSELRREQYF.